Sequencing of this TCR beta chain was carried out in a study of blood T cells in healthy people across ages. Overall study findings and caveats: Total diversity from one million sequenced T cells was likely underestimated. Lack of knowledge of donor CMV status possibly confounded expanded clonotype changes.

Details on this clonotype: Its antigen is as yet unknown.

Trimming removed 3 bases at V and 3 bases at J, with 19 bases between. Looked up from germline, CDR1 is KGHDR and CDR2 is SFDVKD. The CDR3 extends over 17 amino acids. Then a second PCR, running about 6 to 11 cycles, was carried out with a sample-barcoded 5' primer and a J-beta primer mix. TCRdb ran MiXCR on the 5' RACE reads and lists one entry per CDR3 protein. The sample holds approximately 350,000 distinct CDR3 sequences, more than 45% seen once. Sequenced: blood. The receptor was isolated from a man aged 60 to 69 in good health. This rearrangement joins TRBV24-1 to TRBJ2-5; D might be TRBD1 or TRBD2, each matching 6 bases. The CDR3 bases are TGTGCCACCAGTGATCTCCCGGGGGCGGCAGCTAAAGAGACCCAGTACTTC. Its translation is CATSDLPGAAAKETQYF.